This T cell receptor (beta chain) stems from a study of blood T cell repertoires in COVID-19. V was shortened by 4 bases and J by 8 bases, with 8 bases between the two germline ends. Germline V gene lookup returns CDR1 SEHNR and CDR2 FQNEAQ (reference sequence). This CDR3 is 12 amino acids long. TCRdb's table, derived via immunoSEQ multiplex PCR, lists solely in-frame clones and lacks some. The sample contains a few hundred thousand clones, roughly 89% of which appear only once. The study recruited people aged roughly 18 to 100 years across roughly 23 US areas. The origin of this receptor is a woman in her 40s who had recovered from COVID-19. The V and J genes are TRBV7-9 and TRBJ2-2; D remains unclear. Sequenced material: PBMCs or T cells enriched from blood (not recorded which). The CDR3: CASSYGWGELFF. CDR3 DNA: TGTGCCAGCAGCTACGGGTGGGGGGAGCTGTTTTTT.